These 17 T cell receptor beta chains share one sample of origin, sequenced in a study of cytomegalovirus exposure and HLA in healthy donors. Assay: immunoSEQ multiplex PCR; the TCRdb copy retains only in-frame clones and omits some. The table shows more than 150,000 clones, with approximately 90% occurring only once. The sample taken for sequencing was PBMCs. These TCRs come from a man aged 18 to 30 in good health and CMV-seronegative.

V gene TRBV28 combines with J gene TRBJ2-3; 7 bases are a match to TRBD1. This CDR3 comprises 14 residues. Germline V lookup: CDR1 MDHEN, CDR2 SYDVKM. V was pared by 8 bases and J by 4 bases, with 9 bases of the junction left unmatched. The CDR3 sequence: CASGGQIVSDTQYF. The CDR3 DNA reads TGTGCCAGCGGGGGACAGATCGTTTCAGATACGCAGTATTTT.

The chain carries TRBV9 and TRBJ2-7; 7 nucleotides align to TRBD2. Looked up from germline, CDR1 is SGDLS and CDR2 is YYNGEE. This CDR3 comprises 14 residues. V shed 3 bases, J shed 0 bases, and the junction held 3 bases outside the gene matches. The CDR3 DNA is TGTGCCAGCAGCGAGCGGGGAAGCTCCTACGAGCAGTACTTC. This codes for CASSERGSSYEQYF.

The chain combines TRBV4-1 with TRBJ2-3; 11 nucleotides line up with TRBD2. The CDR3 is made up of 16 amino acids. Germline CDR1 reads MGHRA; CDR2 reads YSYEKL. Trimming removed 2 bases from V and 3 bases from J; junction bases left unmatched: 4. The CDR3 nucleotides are TGCGCCAGCAGCCAAATTAGCGGGAGGGGGACAGATACGCAGTATTTT. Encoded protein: CASSQISGRGTDTQYF.

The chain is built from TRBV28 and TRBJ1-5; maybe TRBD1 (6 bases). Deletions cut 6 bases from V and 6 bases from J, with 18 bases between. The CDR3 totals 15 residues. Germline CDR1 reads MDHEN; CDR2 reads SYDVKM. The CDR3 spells CASRPGQGVLQPQHF. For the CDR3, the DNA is TGTGCCAGCAGACCGGGACAAGGGGTACTTCAGCCCCAGCATTTT.

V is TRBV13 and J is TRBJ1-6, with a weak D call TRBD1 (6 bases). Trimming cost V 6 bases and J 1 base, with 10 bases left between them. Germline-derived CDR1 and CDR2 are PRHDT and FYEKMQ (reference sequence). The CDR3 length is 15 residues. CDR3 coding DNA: TGTGCCAGCAGGCCACAGGGATCCTATAATTCACCCCTCCACTTT. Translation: CASRPQGSYNSPLHF.

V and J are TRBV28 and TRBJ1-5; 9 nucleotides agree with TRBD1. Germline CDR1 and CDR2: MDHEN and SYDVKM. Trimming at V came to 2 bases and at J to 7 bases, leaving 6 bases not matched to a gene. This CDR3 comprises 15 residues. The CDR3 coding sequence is TGTGCCAGCAGTTTAGTCGACAGGGGGGGACAGCCCCAGCATTTT. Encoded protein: CASSLVDRGGQPQHF.

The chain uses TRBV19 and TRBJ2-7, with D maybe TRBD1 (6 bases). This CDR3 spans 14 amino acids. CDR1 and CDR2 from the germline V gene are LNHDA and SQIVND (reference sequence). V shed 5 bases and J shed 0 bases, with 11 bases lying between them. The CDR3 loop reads CASSAHRDSYEQYF. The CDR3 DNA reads TGTGCCAGTAGTGCGCACAGGGACTCCTACGAGCAGTACTTC.

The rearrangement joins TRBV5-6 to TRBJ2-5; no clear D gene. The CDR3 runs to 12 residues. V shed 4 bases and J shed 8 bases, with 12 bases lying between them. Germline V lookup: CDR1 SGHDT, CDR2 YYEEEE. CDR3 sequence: CASSRERGTQYF. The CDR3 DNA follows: TGTGCCAGCAGCCGCGAAAGAGGAACCCAGTACTTC.

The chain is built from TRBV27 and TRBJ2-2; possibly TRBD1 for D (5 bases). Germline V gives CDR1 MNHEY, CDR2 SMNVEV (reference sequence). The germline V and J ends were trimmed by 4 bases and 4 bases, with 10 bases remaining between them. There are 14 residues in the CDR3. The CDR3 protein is CASSSVRVTGELFF. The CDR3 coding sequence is TGTGCCAGCAGTTCGGTCAGGGTCACCGGGGAGCTGTTTTTT.

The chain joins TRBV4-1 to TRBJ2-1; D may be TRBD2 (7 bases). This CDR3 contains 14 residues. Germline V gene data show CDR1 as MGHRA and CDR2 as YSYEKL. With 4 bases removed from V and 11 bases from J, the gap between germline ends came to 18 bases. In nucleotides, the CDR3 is TGCGCCAGCAGCCCGTATGGGGGGGCCGGGAAGCAGTTCTTC. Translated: CASSPYGGAGKQFF.

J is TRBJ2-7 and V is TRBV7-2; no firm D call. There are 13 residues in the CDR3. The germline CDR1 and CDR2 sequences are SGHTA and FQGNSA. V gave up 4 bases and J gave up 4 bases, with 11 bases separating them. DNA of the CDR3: TGTGCCAGCAGCTCTCCCGCTGAGTACGAGCAGTACTTC. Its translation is CASSSPAEYEQYF.

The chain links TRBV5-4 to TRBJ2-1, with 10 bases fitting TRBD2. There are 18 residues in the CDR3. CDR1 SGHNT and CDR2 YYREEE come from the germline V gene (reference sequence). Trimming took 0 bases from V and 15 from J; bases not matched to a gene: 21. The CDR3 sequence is CASSLVFGGSSGGREVFF. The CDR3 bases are TGTGCCAGCAGCTTGGTTTTCGGGGGCTCTAGCGGGGGCCGGGAGGTGTTCTTC.

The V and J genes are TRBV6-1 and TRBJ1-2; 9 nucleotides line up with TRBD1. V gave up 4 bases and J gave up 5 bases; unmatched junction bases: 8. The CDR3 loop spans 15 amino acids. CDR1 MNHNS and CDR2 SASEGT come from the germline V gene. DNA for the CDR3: TGTGCCAGCAGTGCCACAGGGGGCGCGAGGTATGGCTACACCTTC. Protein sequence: CASSATGGARYGYTF.

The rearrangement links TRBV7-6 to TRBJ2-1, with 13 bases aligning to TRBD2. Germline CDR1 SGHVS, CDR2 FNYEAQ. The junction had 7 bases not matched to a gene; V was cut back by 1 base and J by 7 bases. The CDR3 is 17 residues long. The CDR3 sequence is CASSLGGGTSGTNEQFF. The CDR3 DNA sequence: TGTGCCAGCAGCTTAGGCGGCGGGACTAGCGGGACTAATGAGCAGTTCTTC. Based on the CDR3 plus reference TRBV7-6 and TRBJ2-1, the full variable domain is GAGVSQSPRYKVTKRGQDVALRCDPISGHVSLYWYRQALGQGPEFLTYFNYEAQQDKSGLPNDRFSAERPEGSISTLTIQRTEQRDSAMYRCASSLGGGTSGTNEQFFGPGTRLTVL.

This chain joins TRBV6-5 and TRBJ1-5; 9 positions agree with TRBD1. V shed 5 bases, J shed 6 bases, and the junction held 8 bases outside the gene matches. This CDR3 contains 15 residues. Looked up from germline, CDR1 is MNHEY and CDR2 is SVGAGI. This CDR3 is CASSPGTGSFQPQHF. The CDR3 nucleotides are TGTGCCAGCAGTCCCGGGACAGGGAGCTTTCAGCCCCAGCATTTT.

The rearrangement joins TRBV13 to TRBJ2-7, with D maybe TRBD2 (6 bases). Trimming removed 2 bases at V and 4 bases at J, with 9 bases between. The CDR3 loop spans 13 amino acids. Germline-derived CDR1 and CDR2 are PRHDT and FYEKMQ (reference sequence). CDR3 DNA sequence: TGTGCCAGCAGCTTATCAGGGAGGTACGAGCAGTACTTC. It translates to CASSLSGRYEQYF.

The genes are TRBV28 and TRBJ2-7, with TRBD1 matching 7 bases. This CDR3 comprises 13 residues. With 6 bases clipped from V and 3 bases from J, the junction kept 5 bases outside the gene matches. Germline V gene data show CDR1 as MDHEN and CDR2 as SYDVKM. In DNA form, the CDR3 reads TGTGCCAGCAGATCCGACAGGGACTACGAGCAGTACTTC. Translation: CASRSDRDYEQYF.